The 2 T cell receptor beta chains presented below share a single source sample, sequenced in a study of T cell changes during pregnancy in multiple sclerosis. Produced via immunoSEQ multiplex PCR; TCRdb's table is partial and in-frame only. The sample records 50,000 to 60,000 clones, roughly nine tenths being singletons. Specimen: CD4+ T cells from peripheral blood mononuclear cells, collected in the first trimester of pregnancy. Every receptor here comes from a female donor with multiple sclerosis, enrolled in a pregnancy study.

The rearrangement joins TRBV5-4 to TRBJ2-7, with a possible D match to TRBD2 (6 bases). This CDR3 contains 13 residues. V was pared by 4 bases and J by 4 bases, with 12 bases between. CDR1 is SGHNT, CDR2 YYREEE, per germline (reference sequence). The CDR3 nucleotides are TGTGCCAGCAGCCCCAGACTAGGGTACGAGCAGTACTTC. This translates into CASSPRLGYEQYF.

This chain uses TRBV2 with TRBJ1-6; TRBD1 matches at 10 bases. The CDR3 runs to 16 residues. CDR1 and CDR2 from the germline V gene are SNHLY and FYNNEI. Trimming took 7 bases from V and 5 from J; bases not matched to a gene: 8. CDR3 loop: CASTTGQGPNNSPLHF. The CDR3 DNA reads as TGTGCCAGCACCACGGGACAGGGGCCGAATAATTCACCCCTCCACTTT.